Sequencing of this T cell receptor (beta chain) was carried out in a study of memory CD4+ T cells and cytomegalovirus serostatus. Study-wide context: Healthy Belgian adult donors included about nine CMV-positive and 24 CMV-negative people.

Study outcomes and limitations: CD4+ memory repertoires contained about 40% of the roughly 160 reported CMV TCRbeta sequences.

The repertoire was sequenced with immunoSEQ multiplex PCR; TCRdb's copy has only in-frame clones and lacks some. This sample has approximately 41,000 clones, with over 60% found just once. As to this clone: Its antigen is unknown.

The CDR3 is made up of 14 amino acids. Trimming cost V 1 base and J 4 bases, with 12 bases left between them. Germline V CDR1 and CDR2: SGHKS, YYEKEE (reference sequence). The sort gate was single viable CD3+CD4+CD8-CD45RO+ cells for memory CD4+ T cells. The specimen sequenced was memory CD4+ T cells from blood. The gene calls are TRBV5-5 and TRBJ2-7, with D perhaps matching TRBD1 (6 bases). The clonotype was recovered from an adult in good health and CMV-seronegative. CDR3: CASSLRRQVYEQYF. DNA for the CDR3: TGTGCCAGCAGCTTGAGGCGACAGGTTTACGAGCAGTACTTC. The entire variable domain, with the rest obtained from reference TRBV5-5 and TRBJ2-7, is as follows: DAGVTQSPTHLIKTRGQQVTLRCSPISGHKSVSWYQQVLGQGPQFIFQYYEKEERGRGNFPDRFSARQFPNYSSELNVNALLLGDSALYLCASSLRRQVYEQYFGPGTRLTVT.